The clone carrying this T cell receptor beta chain was observed at least ten times. Its target is not known. Quantitative 5'-RACE with molecular barcodes generated TCR beta libraries. TCRdb re-called the 5' RACE reads with MiXCR, one entry per CDR3 protein. Of roughly 490,000 distinct CDR3 sequences in the sample, 5.3% were seen once. This sample is drawn from a study of CD8 T cells in ankylosing spondylitis. Study outcomes and limitations: Seemingly characteristic of ankylosing spondylitis blood was a TCR beta motif consisting of roughly 8 highly homologous variants. Significantly higher representation of disease-linked clones was reported for matched ankylosing spondylitis synovial fluid. Some motif variants had been reported before (in reactive arthritis synovial fluid and blood). CD8+ cells made up the disease-linked clones, which were relatively rare in peripheral blood.

CDR3 length equals 17 residues. V was cut by 5 bases and J by 1 base, with 20 bases left in between. The germline CDR1 and CDR2 sequences are SGHRS and YFSETQ. The source is a male donor with ankylosing spondylitis. This rearrangement joins TRBV5-1 to TRBJ2-3; D is perhaps TRBD2 (6 bases). Sequenced material: blood, either unsorted or a sorted T cell fraction (not recorded which). The chain's CDR3 is CASSSDGTLHGTDTQYF. The CDR3 DNA sequence: TGCGCCAGCAGTTCTGACGGGACTCTTCATGGCACAGATACGCAGTATTTT.